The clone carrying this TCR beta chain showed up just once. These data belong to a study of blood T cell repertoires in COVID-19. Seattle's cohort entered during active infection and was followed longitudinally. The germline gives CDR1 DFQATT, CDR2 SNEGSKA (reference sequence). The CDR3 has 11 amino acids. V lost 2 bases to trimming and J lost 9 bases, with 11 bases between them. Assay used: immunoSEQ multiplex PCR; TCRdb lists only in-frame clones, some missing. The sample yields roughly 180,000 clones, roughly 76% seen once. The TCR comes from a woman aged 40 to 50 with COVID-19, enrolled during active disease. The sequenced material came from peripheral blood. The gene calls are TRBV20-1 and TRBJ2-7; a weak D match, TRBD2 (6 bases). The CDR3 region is CSARSRDLQYF. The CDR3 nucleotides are TGCAGTGCTAGATCCCGGGACTTGCAGTACTTC.